Reported below is one T cell receptor beta chain. Antigen unknown. The record originates from a study of siplizumab effects on memory and regulatory T cells. There are 13 residues in the CDR3. V was cut by 2 bases and J by 9 bases, with 11 bases left in between. Per germline, CDR1 MNHEY and CDR2 SMNVEV (reference sequence). Whole-study results and caveats: Mean Treg-derived proportions of mappable alloreactive CD4+ clones were less than 75% for siplizumab and roughly 27% for controls. Both greater diversity than memory cells and a major contribution to the alloresponse seemed to characterize naive T cells. Fewer alloreactive sequences mapped to unstimulated CD4+ memory cells under siplizumab. Confirmation that proliferating Tregs from siplizumab cultures had suppressive function was not obtained.

The repertoire was sequenced with immunoSEQ multiplex PCR; TCRdb's copy has only in-frame clones and lacks some. Of 90,000 to 120,000 clones detected, 94% appear once; the ten largest clones hold over 0.55%. The rearrangement joins TRBV27 to TRBJ1-5; tentatively, D is TRBD1 (5 bases). The source of this sequence is a human donor in good health. Sequencing was done on a sample of Tregs sorted from blood. CDR3 DNA sequence: TGTGCCAGCAGTTTAGGGACGGCAGGGCCCCAGCATTTT. Translated, it gives CASSLGTAGPQHF.